The rows below give T cell receptor beta chains drawn from one sample of a study of T cells after posttransplantation cyclophosphamide. Using immunoSEQ multiplex PCR, the repertoire was profiled, and TCRdb retains in-frame clones only, with some absent. The repertoire includes approximately 32,000 clones, 70% to 90% of them detected once, and under 15% sits in the top ten. Sequencing was carried out using PBMCs. Source of these receptors: a middle-aged woman with a blood cancer, CMV-positive, and with a related stem cell donor. Both conserved end residues are part of each CDR3. Each record gives: CDR3 length, V gene, J gene, CDR3 protein.

14,TRBV7-3,TRBJ1-1,CASSSGQVGTEAFF
15,TRBV6-5,TRBJ2-1,CASSYAGGHYNEQFF
15,TRBV15,TRBJ1-4,CATSRERVRGEKLFF
14,TRBV6-5,TRBJ2-7,CASSYSEGFYEQYF
14,TRBV29-1,TRBJ1-1,CSVDPTGISTEAFF
15,TRBV19,TRBJ1-1,CASSIDSGGNTEAFF
13,TRBV7-9,TRBJ1-3,CASSLGAGNTIYF
14,TRBV7-8,TRBJ2-3,CASIGTGAPDTQYF
15,TRBV7-8,TRBJ2-3,CASSLLASDTDTQYF
15,TRBV7-9,TRBJ1-1,CASSLAGTGDTEAFF
12,TRBV9,TRBJ2-3,CASALGGDTQYF
14,TRBV5-4,TRBJ1-2,CASSVPGVPYGYTF
16,TRBV5-1,TRBJ1-6,CASSFSQQGAPSPLHF
14,TRBV19,TRBJ1-6,CASRERVGNSPLHF
15,TRBV9,TRBJ1-1,CASSVGGRVGSEAFF
15,TRBV28,TRBJ1-2,CASSPSTGTRYGYTF
14,TRBV5-8,TRBJ2-6,CASSLRSGANVLTF
11,TRBV4-3,TRBJ1-1,CASSQGGEAFF
14,TRBV7-3,TRBJ2-1,CASSLGQGLGEQFF
16,TRBV7-2,TRBJ2-1,CASRLAGASSYNEQFF
16,TRBV5-1,TRBJ1-6,CASSLAGRGFNSPLHF
16,TRBV5-4,TRBJ2-3,CASSLAGGRSTDTQYF
16,TRBV28,TRBJ2-7,CASSLFTGQGSYEQYF
13,TRBV4-3,TRBJ1-2,CASSQDSGEGYTF
15,TRBV27,TRBJ1-2,CASSPGQGAWYGYTF
18,TRBV11-3,TRBJ2-7,CASSLVKGRTLRPYEQYF
14,TRBV6-1,TRBJ2-7,CASRRFTGPYEQYF
12,TRBV28,TRBJ1-2,CASSSGTSRGTF
16,TRBV7-9,TRBJ1-2,CASSSTSEGARDGYTF
15,TRBV9,TRBJ2-5,CASSVGAGGEETQYF
18,TRBV27,TRBJ2-1,CASSFRLAGGPGDNEQFF
15,TRBV6-1,TRBJ2-2,CASSSGTPNTGELFF
13,TRBV5-1,TRBJ2-5,CASSPQGPEVEYF
16,TRBV4-3,TRBJ1-6,CASSQRTAIENSPLHF
14,TRBV5-1,TRBJ1-5,CASSLEGVNQPQHF
15,TRBV28,TRBJ1-1,CASSSPRTGNTEAFF
12,TRBV4-1,TRBJ1-3,CASSQVGDTIYF
13,TRBV19,TRBJ2-2,CASSREGPGELFF
11,TRBV6-1,TRBJ1-2,CAGGASYGYTF
14,TRBV5-4,TRBJ2-7,CASSPSDFSYEQYF
16,TRBV15,TRBJ2-7,CATSRVIAGGYYEQYF
16,TRBV6-6,TRBJ1-1,CASSYSKDRGRTEAFF
14,TRBV2,TRBJ1-3,CASSEGRAGNTIYF
17,TRBV5-4,TRBJ2-2,CASSPRQGTTNTGELFF
14,TRBV28,TRBJ1-2,CASSFSGEDYGYTF
15,TRBV6-1,TRBJ2-1,CASSNPGQRSNEQFF
14,TRBV27,TRBJ1-5,CASSLSGFNQPQHF
18,TRBV6-1,TRBJ2-7,CASSEPPGWLPKVYEQYF
16,TRBV6-4,TRBJ2-3,CASSDSAGGATDTQYF
16,TRBV5-4,TRBJ1-4,CASSSEPQGVSEKLFF
14,TRBV9,TRBJ1-1,CASTVDGGETEAFF
16,TRBV2,TRBJ1-5,CASSEIVGRSNPPQHF
14,TRBV27,TRBJ1-5,CASRPAGLYQPQHF
13,TRBV5-1,TRBJ1-1,CASSGEMNTEAFF